The rows below give T cell receptor beta chains drawn from one sample of a study of post-analysis software for immune sequencing data. MiXCR, run by TCRdb on the PCR reads, gives a single entry per CDR3 protein. The sample yields some 690,000 distinct CDR3 sequences, 55% to 60% seen once. The sequenced material came from blood. These receptors were taken from a girl aged 2-10 years with multiple sclerosis. Each CDR3 is given with its conserved first and last residue. A D gene is named only where the DNA matches it firmly. Clone size is given for some rows only: seen once, a few or many times, or a class if the clone is expanded.

j_call | cdr3_length | d_call | clone_size | v_call | cdr3_nt | cdr3_aa
TRBJ2-1 | 14 | TRBD2 | . | TRBV20-1 | TGCAGTGCTCTGTGGGGGCGGGAGGGATTTAAGCAGTTCTTC | CSALWGREGFKQFF
TRBJ2-1 | 12 | TRBD2 | . | TRBV20-1 | TGCAGTGCCCAAGCGGGAGCAGAGGCGCAGTTCTTC | CSAQAGAEAQFF
TRBJ2-7 | 12 | . | few | TRBV7-9 | TGTGCCAGCAGCAATTGGGGGGTCGAGCAGTACTTC | CASSNWGVEQYF
TRBJ1-2 | 12 | . | . | TRBV4-3 | TGCGCCTTCCGGGACTTTAACTATGGCTACACCTTC | CAFRDFNYGYTF
TRBJ2-1 | 14 | . | . | TRBV29-1 | TGCAGCGTTGAAGGTCTAGACACAAGCAATGAGCAGTTCTTC | CSVEGLDTSNEQFF
TRBJ2-6 | 21 | TRBD1 | . | TRBV11-2 | TGTGCCAGCAGCCTTCCCGGGACAGGCTTCTCCTTGGGCTCTGGGGCCAACGTCCTGACTTTC | CASSLPGTGFSLGSGANVLTF
TRBJ2-7 | 12 | . | . | TRBV7-9 | TGTGCCAGCAGCTTACAGTGGGGCGAGCAGTACTTC | CASSLQWGEQYF
TRBJ2-5 | 14 | TRBD2 | . | TRBV29-1 | TGCAGCGTTGCGGTCGGGACTAGCCAAGAGACCCAGTACTTC | CSVAVGTSQETQYF
TRBJ2-3 | 16 | . | few | TRBV11-1 | TGTGCCAGCAGCCTGACTAGGACCCTAAGCACAGATACGCAGTATTTT | CASSLTRTLSTDTQYF
TRBJ2-1 | 16 | TRBD1 | . | TRBV11-1 | TGTGCCAGCAGCTCCCAACGGGACAGCTCCTACAATGAGCAGTTCTTC | CASSSQRDSSYNEQFF
TRBJ2-5 | 14 | TRBD2 | once | TRBV6-5 | TGTGCCAGCAGCCCATCCGCGGGAGGTGGGACCCAGTACTTC | CASSPSAGGGTQYF
TRBJ1-1 | 15 | . | . | TRBV6-2/TRBV6-3 | TGTGCCAGCAGTTTTTTACAGGCTATTAGAGCTGAAGCTTTCTTT | CASSFLQAIRAEAFF
TRBJ1-1 | 13 | . | . | TRBV29-1 | TGCAGCGGGGAACAGGGTGCTTCCACTGAAGCTTTCTTT | CSGEQGASTEAFF
TRBJ1-5 | 14 | . | . | TRBV7-9 | TGTGCCAGCAGCCTCTCGACGGGGAATCAGCCCCAGCATTTT | CASSLSTGNQPQHF
TRBJ2-7 | 13 | . | . | TRBV20-1 | TGCAGTGCTAGATTCCAGTCCGACCCCGAGCAGTACTTC | CSARFQSDPEQYF
TRBJ2-7 | 12 | . | few | TRBV7-9 | TGTGCCAGCAGCTTAGATGAGGGCGAGCAGTACTTC | CASSLDEGEQYF
TRBJ2-1 | 12 | . | . | TRBV13 | TGTGCCAGCACCGGGGGAAACGATGAGCAGTTCTTT | CASTGGNDEQFF
TRBJ2-7 | 11 | . | few | TRBV14 | TGTGCCAGCAGCCTTAAAAGTAAGCAGTACTTC | CASSLKSKQYF
TRBJ1-2 | 13 | . | few | TRBV18 | TGTGCCAGCTCACCAGATCAGGGAATCGGCTACACCTTC | CASSPDQGIGYTF
TRBJ2-7 | 14 | . | . | TRBV5-1 | TGCGCCAGCAGCTTGTGGGCAGACTCCTACGAGCAGTACTTC | CASSLWADSYEQYF
TRBJ2-4 | 14 | TRBD1 | . | TRBV5-1 | TGCGCCAGCAACGACGGACAGGGGGCGGACATTCAGTACTTC | CASNDGQGADIQYF
TRBJ2-7 | 13 | . | . | TRBV6-6 | TGTGCCAGCAGTCACGGAGGGGAATACGAGCAGTACTTC | CASSHGGEYEQYF
TRBJ1-5 | 16 | . | . | TRBV7-2 | TGTGCCAGCAGCTTAGATTGGGCAGGAGGCAATCAGCCCCAGCATTTT | CASSLDWAGGNQPQHF
TRBJ2-7 | 16 | . | once | TRBV4-1 | TGCGCCAGCAGTTTAAGCCGGGACGGAGGTATCTACGAGCAGTACTTC | CASSLSRDGGIYEQYF
TRBJ2-1 | 14 | . | . | TRBV12-3/TRBV12-4 | TGTGCCAGCAGTCCTGATGTGAATTACAATGAGCAGTTCTTC | CASSPDVNYNEQFF
TRBJ2-7 | 15 | . | . | TRBV12-3/TRBV12-4 | TGTGCCAGCAGTACCCGGACAAACTACGCCTACGAGCAGTACTTC | CASSTRTNYAYEQYF
TRBJ2-5 | 14 | TRBD1 | few | TRBV28 | TGTGCCAGCAGTTTGAGGACAGGGGCAGAGACCCAGTACTTC | CASSLRTGAETQYF
TRBJ1-2 | 14 | . | . | TRBV9 | TGTGCCAGCAGCGTAGGATCGCAGTCCCAGGGCTACACCTTC | CASSVGSQSQGYTF